The entry below describes one TCR beta chain. Antigen unknown. The data derive from a study of T cell responses to AZD1222 COVID-19 vaccine. General study results and limits: Following two doses of AZD1222, Spike-specific TCR breadth and depth rose. Reportedly, nearly half of unique spike TCRs recognized epitopes outside B.1.351/B.1.1.7 mutations.

TCRdb's copy holds only in-frame clones and misses some; the assay was immunoSEQ multiplex PCR. This repertoire shows some 150,000 clones, approximately 89% found once; its top ten account for approximately 2.1%. The length of the CDR3 is 16 residues. The sequence was obtained from an adult in good health. This chain joins TRBV21-1 and TRBJ2-5; the table's D gene call, TRBD2, was not cross checked with the DNA. TRBV21-1 is a listed pseudogene. The sample here was peripheral blood, taken on day 0 of AZD1222 vaccination. The CDR3 DNA reads TGTGCCAGCAGCAAAGTTGAGACTAGCGATCAAGAGACCCAGTACTTC. Amino acid sequence: CASSKVETSDQETQYF.